This T cell receptor beta chain comes out of a study of cytomegalovirus exposure and HLA in healthy donors (TCRdb year 2017). Background on the whole study: In an earlier analysis of some 550 of the donors, approximately 300 Gb of sequence data and approximately 120 million unique TCR beta sequences from about 179 million T cells were reported. An early release that covered some 640 HLA-typed donors contained about 300 gigabases of sequencing data and about 84 million unique TCR sequences. The genetic ancestry cluster associated with self-reported Caucasian donors included 70% to 85% of the approximately 430 genotyped donors. The study was designed to test whether signatures of past pathogen exposure could be identified by cataloging public T cell receptors. Using immunosequencing, the study profiled T cell repertoires from 550 to 750 subjects and related those repertoires to cytomegalovirus serostatus. A separate validation cohort of approximately 120 different subjects was used in addition to the 666-subject first cohort. High-throughput TCR immunosequencing, statistical association of individual TCRs with disease status, and machine learning were combined to predict cytomegalovirus infection status. A later analysis re-examined previously published TCR beta repertoires from more than 600 donors and added high-resolution HLA genotyping to investigate patterns of TCR occurrence. In the later analysis, no new phenotypic data were used to find candidate immune exposures; instead, reliance was placed on TCR beta sequences and their occurrence across donors. An earlier analysis of some 500 of the donors used high-throughput TCR beta sequencing to judge whether each TCR beta V gene segment behaved as functional or pseudogenic. Donor age, sex, ethnicity and CMV serostatus were compiled alongside the repertoire data. A later genetic analysis took genome-wide SNP genotypes for about three fifths of the 666 donors and used that subset as a discovery cohort. Every repertoire in the discovery cohort had been generated on one and the same sequencing platform. Both class I and class II loci were covered by HLA typing, at four-digit resolution. The number of typed donors differed by locus: roughly 629-630 for A, B, C, DRB1 and DQB1; 522 for DQA1; around 610 for DPA1; and about 470 for DPB1. Because of strong linkage in the cohort, roughly five DR-DQ haplotypes were treated as single units for association and clustering. Among 398 genotyped donors of the cohort, an average of around 240,000 unique TCR beta nucleotide sequences were sequenced per donor, about a sixth of them non-productive. The full study reports these points: Because counts were too low, about 18 rarely observed V segments, including chromosome 9 orphons, were excluded from the earlier analysis of 587 of the donors. Compared with the approximately 670-donor mean, donors in an Asian-associated ancestry cluster had fewer N-insertions in productive TCRs, according to a later genetic analysis. The study gave a list of under 200 TCR beta chains associated with cytomegalovirus. According to a later analysis, TCR association rates differed among HLA loci, with DRB1 alleles showing the most associated TCRs and HLA-C alleles showing the fewest. Broadly in line with IMGT annotations, most TCR beta V segments showed up in productive rearrangements about 87% or about 30% of the time in an earlier analysis of 587 of the donors. In a later analysis, HLA-associated TCR beta chains showed more clonal expansion and lower generation probabilities than non-associated chains that were equally common. Because HLA typing was missing for some donors at each locus, association tests included only the typed subset. A few of the identified cytomegalovirus-associated TCR beta chains were confirmed in vitro to be specific for cytomegalovirus antigens. V-gene and J-gene trimming of TCR beta chains was associated with a missense DCLRE1C variant in a later genetic analysis, and the association was replicated in an independent cohort. A later analysis reported that several top co-occurrence clusters appeared linked to parvovirus B19, influenza, CMV and Epstein-Barr virus. The presence/absence analyses assumed that sequencing depth was roughly uniform across donors, and that assumption may not be true. A further reported finding was that TCR beta sequences accurately predicted the HLA-A and HLA-B alleles for most subjects in the first cohort. Correlated functional status among segregating V segments might reflect linkage disequilibrium, but an unknown experimental factor could not be ruled out. According to a later analysis, most CMV-associated TCR beta chains appeared to be HLA-restricted, and the HLA associations seemed to be driven largely by CMV exposure. Cytomegalovirus status was reported to be diagnosed by the classifier with high specificity and sensitivity in both the original and validation cohorts. CMV serostatus was the only immune exposure information available for the cohort. Across donors, most TCR sequences were observed very rarely, whereas some public TCRs were present in many individuals. This cohort had only TCR beta chains sequenced, and the lack of alpha or paired-chain data limited which features could be detected. Specific HLA alleles were associated with 15,000 to 20,000 TCR beta sequences at a false discovery rate of 0.05 in a later analysis. The authors suggested that the approach could potentially be extended to other disease states and immunological phenotypes. A group of highly shared sequence variants was considered likely to be a technical artifact of the sequencing pipeline. Strong co-occurrence of HLA alleles, especially DR and DQ, made assigning TCR associations to individual alleles difficult.

As concerns this clone: No cognate antigen has been identified for it. No base quality values were provided; no much bigger clone lies one nucleotide off.

In total, roughly 670 healthy bone marrow donors made up the cohort. At the time of sampling, all cohort members were nominally healthy, though unrecorded immune exposures were likely present. The donor tested CMV seronegative and was one of the 352 seronegative cohort members. Each donor provided a peripheral blood sample, and peripheral blood mononuclear cells were used for TCR beta sequencing. Genomic DNA was extracted from the blood cell samples with the Qiagen DNeasy Blood Extraction Kit. Library construction relied on the immunoSEQ multiplex PCR assay. A mixture of 60 forward primers for TCR Vbeta segments and 13 reverse primers for TCR Jbeta segments was used in the multiplex PCR. Amplification of the CDR3 region of rearranged TCR beta genes was performed with a multiplex PCR assay on genomic DNA. The amplified TCR beta libraries were sequenced on the Illumina HiSeq System as 87-base-pair reads. As for the original processing: Across the 600 to 700 repertoires, a later analysis counted roughly 77 million unique TCR beta chains, some 11 million of which were shared by at least two donors. Raw reads were error-corrected and collapsed into unique sequences by a nearest-neighbor algorithm in which closely related sequences were merged to remove PCR and sequencing errors. CDR3 sequences were aligned to IMGT reference sequences to assign V, D and J gene segments. Each retained sequence needed at least a six-nucleotide match to both a V gene segment and a J gene segment. Rearrangements were called productive when the CDR3 lacked stop codons and stayed in frame with V and J; all others were non-productive. CDR3 was defined by IMGT convention, running from the second conserved V-encoded cysteine to the conserved J-encoded phenylalanine. The earlier analysis of a few hundred of the donors excluded any sequence lacking an unambiguous match to a single V gene segment. In an earlier analysis of 587 of the donors, V segments were called functional above 56.7% productive rearrangements and were called segregating when the between-donor standard deviation exceeded 5%. To diagnose cytomegalovirus status from the catalog of TCR beta chain sequences, a statistical classification framework was built. V and J gene assignment, in a later analysis, came from comparing TCR nucleotide sequences with IMGT/GENE-DB human TR gene sequences. A later analysis assigned CDR3 sequences and most-parsimonious VDJ recombination scenarios with the TCRdist pipeline. In a later analysis, every TCR beta chain was defined by the combination of its CDR3 amino acid sequence and its V-gene family, and reads without a unique V-gene family were dropped. In a later analysis, around 650 highly shared, low-generation-probability nucleotide sequences were removed to address suspected cross-contamination and a sequencing artifact. In a later analysis, a clonal expansion index was calculated for each public chain from normalized within-repertoire ranks of inferred template counts. In a later analysis, generation probabilities were computed using a VDJ recombination model fitted to out-of-frame rearrangements, and the results were checked against IGoR. A later analysis scored TCR-TCR, TCR-HLA and TCR-CMV co-occurrence with hypergeometric tests, applying a repertoire-size bias correction to TCR pairs. In a later analysis, false discovery rates were estimated by permuting HLA or CMV assignments 20 times. In a later analysis, co-occurring TCRs were grouped with DBSCAN, and TCRdist sequence similarity was added when clustering was performed within HLA-allele-positive subsets. Co-occurrence clustering excluded repertoires with fewer than 30,000 or more than 120,000 public chains, plus five with anomalous nucleotide sharing. Held by TCRdb, this immuneACCESS table contains in-frame sequences only and omits some clones. Under half of the omission traces to an unresolved V gene where checked; the cause of the rest is unknown. The V and J calls and clone size come from that table; D and trimming were worked out from the DNA. This sample has about 190,000 clones in its table, and roughly four fifths of those were observed once. Of the sample, 1.5% to 2% falls within the top ten clones.

The source is a man aged 18 to 29 in good health and CMV-seronegative. Sequences were obtained from PBMCs.

At the DNA level, the sequence is TGTGCCATCAGTGCGTCAGGGGGCGGCTATAATTCACCCCTCCACTTT. It specifies CAISASGGGYNSPLHF. The receptor chain draws on TRBV10-3 and TRBJ1-6; a stretch of 8 junction bases matches TRBD1. The germline V gene provides CDR1 ENHRY and CDR2 SYGVKD. V loses 4 bases at its end and J loses 3 bases; junction bases beyond the gene matches: 5. From its cysteine to its phenylalanine, the CDR3 spans 16 amino acids. The CDR3 DNA has 48 bases and is translated from base 1.